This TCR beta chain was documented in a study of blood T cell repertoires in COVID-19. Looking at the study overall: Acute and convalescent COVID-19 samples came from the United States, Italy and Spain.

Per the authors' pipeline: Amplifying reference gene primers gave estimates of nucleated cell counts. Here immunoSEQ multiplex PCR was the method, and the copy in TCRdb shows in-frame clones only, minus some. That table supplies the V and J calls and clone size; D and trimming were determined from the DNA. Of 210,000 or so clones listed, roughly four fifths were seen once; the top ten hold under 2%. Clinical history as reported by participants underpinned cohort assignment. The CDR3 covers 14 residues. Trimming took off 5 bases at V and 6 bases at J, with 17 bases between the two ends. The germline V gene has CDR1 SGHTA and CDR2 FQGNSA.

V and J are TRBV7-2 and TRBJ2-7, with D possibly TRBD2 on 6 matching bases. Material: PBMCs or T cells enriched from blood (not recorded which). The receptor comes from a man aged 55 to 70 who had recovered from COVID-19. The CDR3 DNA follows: TGTGCCAGCAGCGCGGGACTCTCAATGGGCGAGCAGTACTTC. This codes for CASSAGLSMGEQYF. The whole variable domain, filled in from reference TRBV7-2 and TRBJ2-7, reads GAGVSQSPSNKVTEKGKDVELRCDPISGHTALYWYRQSLGQGLEFLIYFQGNSAPDKSGLPSDRFSAERTGGSVSTLTIQRTQQEDSAVYLCASSAGLSMGEQYFGPGTRLTVT.